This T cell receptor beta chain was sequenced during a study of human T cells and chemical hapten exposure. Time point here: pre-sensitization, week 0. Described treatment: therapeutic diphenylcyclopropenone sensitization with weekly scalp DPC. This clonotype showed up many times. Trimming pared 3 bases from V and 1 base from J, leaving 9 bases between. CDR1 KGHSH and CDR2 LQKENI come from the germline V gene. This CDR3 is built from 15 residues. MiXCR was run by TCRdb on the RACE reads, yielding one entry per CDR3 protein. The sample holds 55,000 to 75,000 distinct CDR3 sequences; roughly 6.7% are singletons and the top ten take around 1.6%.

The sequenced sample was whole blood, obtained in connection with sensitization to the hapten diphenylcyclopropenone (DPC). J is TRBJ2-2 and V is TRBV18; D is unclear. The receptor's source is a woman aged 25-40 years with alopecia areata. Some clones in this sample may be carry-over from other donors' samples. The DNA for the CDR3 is TGTGCCAGCTCACCGGCGACGGGGAACACCGGGGAGCTGTTTTTT. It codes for CASSPATGNTGELFF.